This T cell receptor beta chain was sequenced during a study of cytomegalovirus exposure and HLA in healthy donors. Germline V gene lookup returns CDR1 SEHNR and CDR2 FQNEAQ (reference sequence). V was trimmed by 2 bases and J by 0 bases, leaving 8 bases between them. This CDR3 spans 16 amino acids. The PCR used 60 Vbeta and 13 Jbeta primers. This table comes from immunoSEQ multiplex PCR, and its TCRdb copy is limited to in-frame clones, with some not included. The sample has fewer than 150,000 clones; 60% to 80% are singletons. This sequence was found in a man aged 30 to 45 in good health and CMV-seronegative. Sequenced input: PBMCs. The V call is TRBV7-9, the J call TRBJ2-6; perhaps TRBD1 as D (5 bases). The CDR3 nucleotides read TGTGCCAGCAGCTTACCAGGGCTCTCTGGGGCCAACGTCCTGACTTTC. Translation: CASSLPGLSGANVLTF.